This is a list of T cell receptor beta chains from one sample in a study of shared clonotypes between healthy human individuals. Profiled with immunoSEQ multiplex PCR; TCRdb holds only in-frame clones, not every one. The repertoire includes 630,000 or so clones, roughly 98% of them detected once, and approximately 0.3% sits in the top ten. The source material was naive CD8+ T cells sorted from blood. The receptors were sampled from a man aged 30-40 years in good health. CDR3s include the opening cysteine and the closing phenylalanine or tryptophan. Each record gives: D gene, J gene, clone size, V gene, CDR3 DNA, CDR3 protein. A D gene is named only where the DNA matches it firmly. Part of the rows lack a size; the others show once, few, many or a class for expanded clones.

>-|TRBJ1-2|-|TRBV7-9
TGTGCCAGCAGCTTCGGACAGAACTATGGCTACACCTTC
CASSFGQNYGYTF
>-|TRBJ1-2|-|TRBV6-5
TGTGCCAGCAGCCAAACGGCAGGGTTTAATGGCTACACCTTC
CASSQTAGFNGYTF
>-|TRBJ2-3|-|TRBV29-1
TGCAGCGTTGAAATTCCCGGGAGAGTCGGATTGACAGATACGCAGTATTTT
CSVEIPGRVGLTDTQYF
>TRBD2|TRBJ2-1|-|TRBV2
TGTGCCAGCAGTGAAGAGGCGGGGGGTGAGCAGTTCTTC
CASSEEAGGEQFF
>TRBD2|TRBJ2-1|-|TRBV5-6
TGTGCCAGCAGCCTCAGGACTAGCGGGAGTGTAGATGAGCAGTTCTTC
CASSLRTSGSVDEQFF
>-|TRBJ1-2|-|TRBV2
TGTGCCAGCAGTGACACCCCGAACTATGGCTACACCTTC
CASSDTPNYGYTF
>-|TRBJ2-2|once|TRBV14
TGTGCCAGCAGCCACCTCCCGTCCCAATCCGGGGAGCTGTTTTTT
CASSHLPSQSGELFF
>-|TRBJ2-7|-|TRBV15
TGTGCCACGTCCCAGGGCCCCTACGAGCAGTACTTC
CATSQGPYEQYF
>-|TRBJ1-4|-|TRBV4-3
TGCGCCAGCAGCCAAGATGCTGCGACGGCTGAAAAACTGTTTTTT
CASSQDAATAEKLFF
>-|TRBJ1-1|-|TRBV12-5
TGTGCTAGTGCCGACCCCGAGACAGGATACATGAACACTGAAGCTTTCTTT
CASADPETGYMNTEAFF
>-|TRBJ1-5|-|TRBV5-8
TGTGCCAGCAGCTTGCCCTGGGGGGATCAGCCCCAGCATTTT
CASSLPWGDQPQHF
>-|TRBJ1-5|-|TRBV27
TGTGCCAGCAGTTCGGATAGCAATCAGCCCCAGCATTTT
CASSSDSNQPQHF
>-|TRBJ1-5|-|TRBV7-9
TGTGCCAGCAGCCACAGGCCTGGGACACCTCAGCCCCAGCATTTT
CASSHRPGTPQPQHF
>TRBD1|TRBJ2-7|-|TRBV19
TGTGCCAGTAGTCCCGGACAGGCCAGCTCCTACGAGCAGTACTTC
CASSPGQASSYEQYF
>-|TRBJ2-2|-|TRBV25-1
TGTGCCAGCAGTGACTCCAACATGGCCGGGGAGCTGTTTTTT
CASSDSNMAGELFF
>-|TRBJ2-7|-|TRBV29-1
TGCAGCGTTTTGGCAGGGACCCACGAGCAGTACTTC
CSVLAGTHEQYF
>-|TRBJ2-1|once|TRBV4-3
TGCGCCAGCAGCCAAGATTTACTAGGCTACAATGAGCAGTTCTTC
CASSQDLLGYNEQFF